The clone carrying this T cell receptor (beta chain) was seen once. Its specificity is not known. Using immunoSEQ multiplex PCR, the repertoire was profiled, and TCRdb retains in-frame clones only, with some absent. This table holds approximately 50,000 clones, over 90% found once. The sample originates from a study of siplizumab effects on memory and regulatory T cells. Germline assignment: CDR1 MNHEY and CDR2 SMNVEV (reference sequence). Trimming pared 10 bases from V and 8 bases from J, leaving 17 bases between. The CDR3 runs 13 residues. Study outcomes and limitations: Memory T cells appeared less diverse than naive cells, which seemed to contribute substantially to alloresponse. On average, roughly 69% of mappable alloreactive CD4+ clones were Treg-derived under siplizumab, against about 25% in controls.

Input material: CD8+ T cells sorted from blood. The chain recombines TRBV27 with TRBJ1-4, with D possibly TRBD1 on 6 matching bases. The receptor was derived from a human donor in good health. The CDR3 region has the DNA TGTGCCACCAAACCCAGGGGTTGGGAAAAACTGTTTTTT. Its protein product is CATKPRGWEKLFF.